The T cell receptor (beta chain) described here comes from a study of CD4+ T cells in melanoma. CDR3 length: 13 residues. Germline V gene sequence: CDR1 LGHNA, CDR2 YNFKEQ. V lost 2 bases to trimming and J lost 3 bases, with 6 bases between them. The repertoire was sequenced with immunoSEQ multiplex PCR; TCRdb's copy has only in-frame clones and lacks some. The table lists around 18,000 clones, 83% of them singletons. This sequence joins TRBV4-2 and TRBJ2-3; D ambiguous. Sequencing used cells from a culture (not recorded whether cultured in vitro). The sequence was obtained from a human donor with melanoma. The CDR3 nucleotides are TGTGCCAGCAGCCAAAGTTGGACAGATACGCAGTATTTT. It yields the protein CASSQSWTDTQYF.